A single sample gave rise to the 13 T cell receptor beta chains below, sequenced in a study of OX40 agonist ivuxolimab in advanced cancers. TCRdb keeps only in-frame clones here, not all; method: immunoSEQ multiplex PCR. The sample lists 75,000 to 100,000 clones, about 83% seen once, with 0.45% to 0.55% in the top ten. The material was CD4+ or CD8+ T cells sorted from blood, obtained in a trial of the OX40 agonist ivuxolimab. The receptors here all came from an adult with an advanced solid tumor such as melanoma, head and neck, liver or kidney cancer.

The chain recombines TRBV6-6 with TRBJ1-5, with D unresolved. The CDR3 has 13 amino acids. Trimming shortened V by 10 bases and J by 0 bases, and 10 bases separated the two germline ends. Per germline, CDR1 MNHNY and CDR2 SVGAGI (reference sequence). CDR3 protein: CATEPGSNQPQHF. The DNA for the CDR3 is TGTGCCACAGAACCAGGTAGCAATCAGCCCCAGCATTTT.

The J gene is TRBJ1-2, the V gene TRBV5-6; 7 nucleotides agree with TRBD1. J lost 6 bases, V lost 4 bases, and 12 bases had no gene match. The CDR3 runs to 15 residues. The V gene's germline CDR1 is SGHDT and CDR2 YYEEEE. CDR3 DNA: TGTGCCAGCAGCCTTGGTGGGGCGAGGGGGCATGGCTACACCTTC. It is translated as CASSLGGARGHGYTF.

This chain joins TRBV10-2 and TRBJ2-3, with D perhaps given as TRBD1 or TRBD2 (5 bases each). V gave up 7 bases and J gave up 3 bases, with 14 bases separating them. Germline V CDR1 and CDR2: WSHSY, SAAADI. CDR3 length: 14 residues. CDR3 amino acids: CASKSIGATDTQYF. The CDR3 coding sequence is TGCGCCAGCAAATCCATCGGGGCGACAGATACGCAGTATTTT.

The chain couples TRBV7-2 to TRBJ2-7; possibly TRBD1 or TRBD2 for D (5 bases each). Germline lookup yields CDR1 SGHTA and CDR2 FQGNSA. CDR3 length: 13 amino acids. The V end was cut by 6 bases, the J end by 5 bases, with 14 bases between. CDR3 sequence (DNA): TGTGCCAGCAGATGGGACCTTGGGGACGAGCAGTACTTC. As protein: CASRWDLGDEQYF.

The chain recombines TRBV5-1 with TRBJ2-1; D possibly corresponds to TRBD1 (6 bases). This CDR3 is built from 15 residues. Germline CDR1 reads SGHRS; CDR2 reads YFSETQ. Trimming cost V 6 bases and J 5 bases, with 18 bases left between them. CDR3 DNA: TGCGCCAGCACCCCATGGCAGGGGCGCAACAATGAGCAGTTCTTC. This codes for CASTPWQGRNNEQFF.

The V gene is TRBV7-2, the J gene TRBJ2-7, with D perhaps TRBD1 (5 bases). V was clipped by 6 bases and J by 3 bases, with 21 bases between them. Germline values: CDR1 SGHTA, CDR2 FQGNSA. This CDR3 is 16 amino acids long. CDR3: CASSRIGAEDYYEQYF. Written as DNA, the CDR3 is TGTGCCAGCAGTAGAATAGGGGCTGAGGATTACTACGAGCAGTACTTC.

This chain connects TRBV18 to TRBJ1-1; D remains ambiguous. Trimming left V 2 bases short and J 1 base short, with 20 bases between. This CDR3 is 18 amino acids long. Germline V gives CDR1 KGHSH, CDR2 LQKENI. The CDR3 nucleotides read TGTGCCAGCTCACCAACGGGCCAGTCCCGAAAACCGAACACTGAAGCTTTCTTT. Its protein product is CASSPTGQSRKPNTEAFF.

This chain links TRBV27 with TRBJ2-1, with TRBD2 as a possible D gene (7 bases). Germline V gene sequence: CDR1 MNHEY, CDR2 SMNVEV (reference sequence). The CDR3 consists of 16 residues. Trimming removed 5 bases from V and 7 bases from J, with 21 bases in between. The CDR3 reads CASSPRTSGGANEQFF. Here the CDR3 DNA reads TGTGCCAGCAGTCCACGGACTAGTGGGGGGGCGAATGAGCAGTTCTTC.

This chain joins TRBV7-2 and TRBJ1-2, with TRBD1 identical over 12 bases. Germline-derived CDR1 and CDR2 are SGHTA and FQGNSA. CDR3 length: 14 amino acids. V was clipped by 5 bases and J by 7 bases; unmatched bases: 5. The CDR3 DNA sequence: TGTGCCAGCAGCCCCGGGACAGGGGGCTCTGGCTACACCTTC. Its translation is CASSPGTGGSGYTF.

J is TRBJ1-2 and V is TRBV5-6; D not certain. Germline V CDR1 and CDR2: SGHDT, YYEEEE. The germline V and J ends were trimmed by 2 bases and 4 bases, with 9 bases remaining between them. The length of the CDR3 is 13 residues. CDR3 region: CASSFNRAYGYTF. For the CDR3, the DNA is TGTGCCAGCAGCTTTAACAGAGCCTATGGCTACACCTTC.

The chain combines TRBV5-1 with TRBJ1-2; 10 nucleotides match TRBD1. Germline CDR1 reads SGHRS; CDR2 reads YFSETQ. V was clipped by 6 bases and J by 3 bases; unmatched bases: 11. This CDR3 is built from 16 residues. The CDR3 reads CASTQDRGRTYYGYTF. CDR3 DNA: TGCGCCAGCACCCAAGACAGGGGGCGAACTTACTATGGCTACACCTTC.

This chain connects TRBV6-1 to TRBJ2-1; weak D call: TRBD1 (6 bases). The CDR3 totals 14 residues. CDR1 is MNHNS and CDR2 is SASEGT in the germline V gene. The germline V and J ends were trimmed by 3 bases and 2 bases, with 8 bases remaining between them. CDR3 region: CASSETGTYNEQFF. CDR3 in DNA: TGTGCCAGCAGTGAGACAGGCACCTACAATGAGCAGTTCTTC.

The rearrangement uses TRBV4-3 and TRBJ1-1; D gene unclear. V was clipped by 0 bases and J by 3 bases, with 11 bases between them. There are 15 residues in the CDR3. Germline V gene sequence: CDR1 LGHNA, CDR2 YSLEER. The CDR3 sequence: CASSQDRSGDTEAFF. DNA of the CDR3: TGCGCCAGCAGCCAAGACAGGTCCGGGGACACTGAAGCTTTCTTT.